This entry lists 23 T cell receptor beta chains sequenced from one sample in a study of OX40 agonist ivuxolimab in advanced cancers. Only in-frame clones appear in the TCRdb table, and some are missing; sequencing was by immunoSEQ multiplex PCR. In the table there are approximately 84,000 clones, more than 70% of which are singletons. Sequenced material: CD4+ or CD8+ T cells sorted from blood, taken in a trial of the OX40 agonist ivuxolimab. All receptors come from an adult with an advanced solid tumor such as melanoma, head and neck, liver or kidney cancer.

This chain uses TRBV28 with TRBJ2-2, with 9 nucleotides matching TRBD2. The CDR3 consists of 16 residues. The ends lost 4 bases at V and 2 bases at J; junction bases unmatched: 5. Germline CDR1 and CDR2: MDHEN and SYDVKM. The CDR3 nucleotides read TGTGCCAGCAGTTCCACCGGGACTAGCAACACCGGGGAGCTGTTTTTT. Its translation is CASSSTGTSNTGELFF.

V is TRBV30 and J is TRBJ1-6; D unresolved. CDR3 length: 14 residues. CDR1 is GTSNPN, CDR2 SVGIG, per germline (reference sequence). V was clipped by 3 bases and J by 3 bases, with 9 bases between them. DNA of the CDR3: TGTGCCTGGAGAGAGGGCGGCTATAATTCACCCCTCCACTTT. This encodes CAWREGGYNSPLHF.

The CDR3 loop reads CASSVVGTADTQYF. As DNA, the CDR3 is TGTGCCAGCAGCGTAGTGGGGACCGCAGATACGCAGTATTTT. The chain is built from TRBV9 and TRBJ2-3; D is possibly TRBD1 or TRBD2 (5 bases each). The V end lost 0 bases, the J end lost 4 bases, and 9 bases lay between the germline ends. Germline CDR1 SGDLS, CDR2 YYNGEE. The CDR3 loop spans 14 amino acids.

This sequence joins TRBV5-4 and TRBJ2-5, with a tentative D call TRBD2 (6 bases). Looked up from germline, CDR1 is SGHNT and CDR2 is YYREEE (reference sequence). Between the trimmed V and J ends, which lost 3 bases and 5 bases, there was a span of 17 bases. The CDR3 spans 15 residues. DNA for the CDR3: TGTGCCAGCAGCTCTCCGGGACTGGGGGTGGAGACCCAGTACTTC. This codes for CASSSPGLGVETQYF.

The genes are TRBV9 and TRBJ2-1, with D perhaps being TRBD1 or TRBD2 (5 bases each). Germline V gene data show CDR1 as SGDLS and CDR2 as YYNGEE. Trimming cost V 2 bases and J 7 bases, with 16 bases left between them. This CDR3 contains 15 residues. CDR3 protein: CASSVAGANGNEQFF. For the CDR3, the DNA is TGTGCCAGCAGCGTTGCCGGGGCCAATGGGAATGAGCAGTTCTTC.

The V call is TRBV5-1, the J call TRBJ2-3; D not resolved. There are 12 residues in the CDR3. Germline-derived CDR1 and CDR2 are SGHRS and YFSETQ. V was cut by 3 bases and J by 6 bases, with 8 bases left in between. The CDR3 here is CASSYNTDTQYF. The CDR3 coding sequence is TGCGCCAGCAGCTACAATACGGATACGCAGTATTTT. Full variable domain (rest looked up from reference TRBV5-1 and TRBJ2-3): KAGVTQTPRYLIKTRGQQVTLSCSPISGHRSVSWYQQTPGQGLQFLFEYFSETQRNKGNFPGRFSGRQFSNSRSEMNVSTLELGDSALYLCASSYNTDTQYFGPGTRLTVL.

This CDR3 reads CAWTRLAWNTEAFF. The CDR3 DNA reads TGTGCCTGGACCCGATTGGCCTGGAACACTGAAGCTTTCTTT. V is TRBV30 and J is TRBJ1-1; no firm D call. V was pared by 4 bases and J by 1 base, with 13 bases between. This CDR3 is built from 14 residues. CDR1 and CDR2 from the germline V gene are GTSNPN and SVGIG (reference sequence).

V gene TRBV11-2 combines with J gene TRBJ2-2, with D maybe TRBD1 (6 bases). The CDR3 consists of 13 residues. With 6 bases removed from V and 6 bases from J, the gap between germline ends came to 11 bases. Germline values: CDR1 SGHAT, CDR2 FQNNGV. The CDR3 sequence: CASSRPGAGELFF. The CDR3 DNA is TGTGCCAGCAGTCGACCAGGGGCCGGGGAGCTGTTTTTT. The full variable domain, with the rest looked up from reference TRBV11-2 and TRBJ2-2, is EAGVAQSPRYKIIEKRQSVAFWCNPISGHATLYWYQQILGQGPKLLIQFQNNGVVDDSQLPKDRFSAERLKGVDSTLKIQPAKLEDSAVYLCASSRPGAGELFFGEGSRLTVL.

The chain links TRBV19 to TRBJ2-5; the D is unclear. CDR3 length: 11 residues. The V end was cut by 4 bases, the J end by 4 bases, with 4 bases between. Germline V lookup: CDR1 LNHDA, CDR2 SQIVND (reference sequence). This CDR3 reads CASSTGETQYF. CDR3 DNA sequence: TGTGCCAGTAGTACCGGAGAGACCCAGTACTTC.

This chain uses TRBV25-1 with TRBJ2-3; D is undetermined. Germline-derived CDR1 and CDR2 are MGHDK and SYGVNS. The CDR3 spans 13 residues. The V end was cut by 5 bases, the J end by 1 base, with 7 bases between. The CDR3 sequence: CASSRRGTDTQYF. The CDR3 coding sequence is TGTGCCAGCAGTAGACGGGGCACAGATACGCAGTATTTT. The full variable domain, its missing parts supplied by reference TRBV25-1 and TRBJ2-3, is EADIYQTPRYLVIGTGKKITLECSQTMGHDKMYWYQQDPGMELHLIHYSYGVNSTEKGDLSSESTVSRIRTEHFPLTLESARPSHTSQYLCASSRRGTDTQYFGPGTRLTVL.

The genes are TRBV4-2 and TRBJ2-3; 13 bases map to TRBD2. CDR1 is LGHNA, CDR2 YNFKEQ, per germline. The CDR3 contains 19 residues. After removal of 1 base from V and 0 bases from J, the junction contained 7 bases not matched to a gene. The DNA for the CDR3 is TGTGCCAGCAGCCAAGGTCGACTAGCGGGGGGCACTAGCACAGATACGCAGTATTTT. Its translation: CASSQGRLAGGTSTDTQYF.

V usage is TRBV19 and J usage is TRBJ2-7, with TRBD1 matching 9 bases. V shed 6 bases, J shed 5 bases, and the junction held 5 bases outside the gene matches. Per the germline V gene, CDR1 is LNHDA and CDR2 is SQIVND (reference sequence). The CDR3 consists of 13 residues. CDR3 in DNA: TGTGCCAGTAGCCGACAGGGGGGGAACGAGCAGTACTTC. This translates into CASSRQGGNEQYF. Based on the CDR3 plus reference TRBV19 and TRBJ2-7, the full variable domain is DGGITQSPKYLFRKEGQNVTLSCEQNLNHDAMYWYRQDPGQGLRLIYYSQIVNDFQKGDIAEGYSVSREKKESFPLTVTSAQKNPTAFYLCASSRQGGNEQYFGPGTRLTVT.

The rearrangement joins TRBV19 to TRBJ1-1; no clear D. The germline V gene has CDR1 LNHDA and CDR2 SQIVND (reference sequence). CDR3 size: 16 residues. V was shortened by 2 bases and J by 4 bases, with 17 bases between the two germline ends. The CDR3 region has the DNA TGTGCCAGTAGTATACGTCTGGTGGGGTCGGGCACTGAAGCTTTCTTT. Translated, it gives CASSIRLVGSGTEAFF.

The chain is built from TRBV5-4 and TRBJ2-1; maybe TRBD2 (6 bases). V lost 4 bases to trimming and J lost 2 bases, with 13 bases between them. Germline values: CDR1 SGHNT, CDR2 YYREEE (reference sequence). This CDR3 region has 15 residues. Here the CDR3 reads CASSTNGGPYNEQFF. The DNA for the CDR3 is TGTGCCAGCAGCACCAACGGGGGACCCTACAATGAGCAGTTCTTC.

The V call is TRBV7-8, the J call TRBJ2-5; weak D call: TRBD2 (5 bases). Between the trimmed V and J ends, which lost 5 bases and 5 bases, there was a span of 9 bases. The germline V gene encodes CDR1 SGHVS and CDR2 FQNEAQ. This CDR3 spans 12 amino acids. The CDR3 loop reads CASSVGGETQYF. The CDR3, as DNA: TGTGCCAGCAGCGTGGGCGGGGAGACCCAGTACTTC.

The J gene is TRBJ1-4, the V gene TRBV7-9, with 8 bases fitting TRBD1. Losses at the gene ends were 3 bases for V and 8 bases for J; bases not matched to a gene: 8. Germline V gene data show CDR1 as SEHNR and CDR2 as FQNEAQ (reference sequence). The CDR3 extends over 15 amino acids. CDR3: CASSFRQGRGEKLFF. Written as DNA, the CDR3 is TGTGCCAGCAGCTTTCGACAGGGGAGAGGGGAAAAACTGTTTTTT.

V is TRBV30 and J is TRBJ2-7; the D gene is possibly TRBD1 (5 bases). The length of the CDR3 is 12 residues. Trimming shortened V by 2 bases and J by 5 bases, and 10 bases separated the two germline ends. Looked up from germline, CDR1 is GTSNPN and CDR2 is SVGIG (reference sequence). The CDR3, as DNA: TGTGCCTGGAGTCCATCAGGGAACGAGCAGTACTTC. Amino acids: CAWSPSGNEQYF.

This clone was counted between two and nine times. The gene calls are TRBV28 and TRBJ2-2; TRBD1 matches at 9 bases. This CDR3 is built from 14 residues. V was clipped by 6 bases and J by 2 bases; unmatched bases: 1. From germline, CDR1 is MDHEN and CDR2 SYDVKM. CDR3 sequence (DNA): TGTGCCAGCAGGACAGGGGGAAACACCGGGGAGCTGTTTTTT. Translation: CASRTGGNTGELFF.

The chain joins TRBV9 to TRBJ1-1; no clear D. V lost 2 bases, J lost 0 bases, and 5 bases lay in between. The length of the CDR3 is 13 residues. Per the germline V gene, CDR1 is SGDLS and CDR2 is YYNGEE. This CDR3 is CASSVGMNTEAFF. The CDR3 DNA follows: TGTGCCAGCAGCGTGGGTATGAACACTGAAGCTTTCTTT.

The CDR3 nucleotides read TGCAGCCTCGTCGGCGGGCGGGGGATGGAGCAGTTCTTC. Its translation: CSLVGGRGMEQFF. The J gene is TRBJ2-1, the V gene TRBV29-1, with 7 bases fitting TRBD2. The junction had 14 bases not matched to a gene; V was cut back by 8 bases and J by 10 bases. CDR3 length equals 13 residues. The V gene's germline CDR1 is SQVTM and CDR2 ANQGSEA.

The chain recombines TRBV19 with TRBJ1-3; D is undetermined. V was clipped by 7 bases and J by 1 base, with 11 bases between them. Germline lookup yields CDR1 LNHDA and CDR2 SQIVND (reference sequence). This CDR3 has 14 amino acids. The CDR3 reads CASTGRQSGNTIYF. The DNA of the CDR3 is TGTGCCAGTACTGGTCGTCAGTCTGGAAACACCATATATTTT. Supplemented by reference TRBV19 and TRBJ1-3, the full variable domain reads DGGITQSPKYLFRKEGQNVTLSCEQNLNHDAMYWYRQDPGQGLRLIYYSQIVNDFQKGDIAEGYSVSREKKESFPLTVTSAQKNPTAFYLCASTGRQSGNTIYFGEGSWLTVV.

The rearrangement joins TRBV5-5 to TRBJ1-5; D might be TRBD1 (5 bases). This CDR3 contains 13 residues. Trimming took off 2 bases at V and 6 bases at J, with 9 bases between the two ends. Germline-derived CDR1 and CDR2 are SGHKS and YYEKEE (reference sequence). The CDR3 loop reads CASSFAGRQPQHF. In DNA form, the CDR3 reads TGTGCCAGCAGCTTCGCAGGGCGTCAGCCCCAGCATTTT.

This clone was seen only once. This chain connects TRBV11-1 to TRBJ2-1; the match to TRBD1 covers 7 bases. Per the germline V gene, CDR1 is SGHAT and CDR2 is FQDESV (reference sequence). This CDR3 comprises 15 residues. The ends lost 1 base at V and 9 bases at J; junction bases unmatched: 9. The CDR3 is CASSLGGTGVGEQFF. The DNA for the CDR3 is TGTGCCAGCAGCTTAGGCGGTACAGGGGTGGGTGAGCAGTTCTTC.